Each of the 3 T cell receptor beta chains below was sequenced from the same sample in a study of blood T cell repertoires in COVID-19. The assay was immunoSEQ multiplex PCR, and TCRdb's table has in-frame clones only and misses some. The data hold about 290,000 clones, with 75% to 90% observed a single time. The sequenced sample consisted of peripheral blood. The receptors come from a woman in her 30s with active or convalescent COVID-19.

The V gene is TRBV4-1, the J gene TRBJ1-4; D may be TRBD1 (5 bases). CDR3 size: 15 residues. The germline gives CDR1 MGHRA, CDR2 YSYEKL. V was clipped by 1 base and J by 0 bases, with 6 bases between them. CDR3 DNA sequence: TGCGCCAGCAGCCAAGGCAGGGCAACTAATGAAAAACTGTTTTTT. It encodes CASSQGRATNEKLFF.

The chain links TRBV29-1 to TRBJ1-3, with 8 bases aligning to TRBD1. The CDR3 length is 13 residues. Germline V gene sequence: CDR1 SQVTM, CDR2 ANQGSEA. V was clipped by 7 bases and J by 3 bases; unmatched bases: 5. This chain's CDR3 is CSAGDRGGNTIYF. As DNA, the CDR3 is TGCAGCGCCGGAGACAGGGGTGGAAACACCATATATTTT.

V gene TRBV19 combines with J gene TRBJ2-3; 8 nucleotides match TRBD1. The CDR3 is 15 residues long. With V trimmed by 8 bases and J by 2 bases, 9 bases remained unmatched. Germline CDR1 is LNHDA and CDR2 is SQIVND (reference sequence). Written as DNA, the CDR3 is TGTGCCAGTCGGACAGGGAGTTTCCACACAGATACGCAGTATTTT. This translates into CASRTGSFHTDTQYF.